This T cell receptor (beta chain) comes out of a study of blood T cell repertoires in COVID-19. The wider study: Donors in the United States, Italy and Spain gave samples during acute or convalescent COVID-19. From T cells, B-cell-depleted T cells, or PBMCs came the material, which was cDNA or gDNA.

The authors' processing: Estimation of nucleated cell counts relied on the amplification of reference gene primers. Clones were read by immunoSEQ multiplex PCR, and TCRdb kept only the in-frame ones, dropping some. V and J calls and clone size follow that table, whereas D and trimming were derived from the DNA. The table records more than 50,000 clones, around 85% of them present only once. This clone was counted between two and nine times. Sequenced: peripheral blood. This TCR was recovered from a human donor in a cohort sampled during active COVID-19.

The CDR3 loop reads CASSLGLGTDTQYF. The CDR3 nucleotides are TGTGCCAGCAGCTTGGGACTCGGCACAGATACGCAGTATTTT. The chain has TRBV7-9 and TRBJ2-3; D is perhaps TRBD2 (6 bases). Germline V gene data show CDR1 as SEHNR and CDR2 as FQNEAQ (reference sequence). The CDR3 covers 14 residues. The V gene lost 3 bases and the J gene lost 1 base, with 8 bases spanning the gap.